This T cell receptor beta chain was captured by sequencing in a study of cytomegalovirus exposure and HLA in healthy donors. Germline V gene data show CDR1 as SQVTM and CDR2 as ANQGSEA. The CDR3 consists of 14 residues. J lost 10 bases, V lost 0 bases, and 5 bases had no gene match. Comment on this clone: Its antigen is currently unknown.

Study outcomes and limitations: Data from an earlier analysis indicated that most TCR beta V segments were productive either about 90% or about 30% of the time.

Amplification used 60 Vbeta primers and 13 Jbeta primers. Clones were sequenced by immunoSEQ multiplex PCR, and TCRdb holds only the in-frame ones, with some missing. Of some 110,000 clones in the sample, over 55% were seen once. The rearrangement uses TRBV29-1 and TRBJ2-1, with 11 bases matching TRBD2. Sequencing used PBMCs. This TCR was recovered from a female donor in good health and CMV-seronegative. The CDR3 is CSVEETSGVTEQFF. The CDR3 DNA reads as TGCAGCGTTGAAGAGACTAGCGGGGTAACAGAGCAGTTCTTC.